Below, one TCR beta chain is given with its context. This clonotype was detected once. Its antigen has not been determined. Base quality data are lacking; no much larger clone is found one base away. One read alone is a weak basis. The cysteine opens and the phenylalanine closes a CDR3 of 10 amino acids. The DNA shown is the 30-base CDR3, in frame from base 1. Per the germline V gene (reference sequence), DFQATT is the CDR1 and SNEGSKA is the CDR2. Trimming leaves V shorter by 6 bases and J shorter by 7 bases, with the junction holding 1 base beyond the gene matches. These data originate in a study of CD8+CD57+ T cells in acquired aplastic anemia (dated by TCRdb to the late 2010s). Background on the whole study: On average, sorted CD4+ and CD8+ cells yielded around 3.1 ug of extracted DNA, with a range of roughly 0.17 to 30 ug. A CD8+CD57+ expansion meant a frequency higher than the mean frequency seen in healthy subjects.

Patients chosen for sequencing had shown expansion of CD8+CD57+ cells by flow cytometry. Every patient had a diagnosis of severe acquired aplastic anemia based on International Study of Aplastic Anemia and Agranulocytosis and Camitta criteria. Patients had received no therapy at the time of blood sampling. The study deep-sequenced TCR repertoires of sorted CD4+ and CD8+ blood T cells from severe aplastic anemia patients and healthy subjects. In the USA, patient enrollment took place under clinicaltrials.gov protocols 00001620, 01623167, 00001397, 00071045, 00081523 and 00961064. Ficoll-Paque density gradient centrifugation was used to isolate peripheral blood mononuclear cells. CD4+ and CD8+ T cells were sorted by FACS or magnetic beads before DNA extraction. Genomic DNA served as template for TCR beta VDJ combination and CDR3 sequence profiling. An Illumina HiSeq 2000 was the platform used for TCR repertoire sequencing. The original methods were these. Repertoires were assessed using TRBV/TRBJ rearrangement plots, CDR3 size and DJ length profiles, and Simpson's diversity index. Whichever DNA sequence was most abundant in the deep sequencing data was defined as the immunodominant clone. CDR3 amino acid sequences were checked for sharing between subjects and were compared against published repertoires and the VDJdb database. Using fastp trimming at Q25 and MiXCR clonotype assembly, TCRdb reanalyzed the public sequencing data and kept in-frame beta chains. Records with the same CDR3 protein are collapsed into one entry carrying the most frequent genes and DNA. The V and J calls reflect TCRdb's pipeline rather than the authors' work. This sample is represented by about 180,000 distinct CDR3 sequences; roughly 60% of them were singletons. The ten top clones hold about 42% of the sample.

Paper-wide results and their limitations: Approximately 31 CD8+ CDR3 sequences were found in both patients and controls but appeared to be highly expressed in patients and within the immunodominant clones of the patients. Patients and healthy controls showed no significant difference in CD8+ Simpson's diversity (P=0.060).

The specimen was sorted CD4+, CD8+, or CD8+CD57+ T cells (not recorded which) from PBMCs. The clonotype comes from a human donor with aplastic anemia. The rearrangement joined TRBV20-1 to TRBJ1-2; the junction holds 8 bases that match TRBD1. Here is the DNA: TGCAGTGCCGGACAGGGTGGCTACACCTTC. It translates to CSAGQGGYTF.